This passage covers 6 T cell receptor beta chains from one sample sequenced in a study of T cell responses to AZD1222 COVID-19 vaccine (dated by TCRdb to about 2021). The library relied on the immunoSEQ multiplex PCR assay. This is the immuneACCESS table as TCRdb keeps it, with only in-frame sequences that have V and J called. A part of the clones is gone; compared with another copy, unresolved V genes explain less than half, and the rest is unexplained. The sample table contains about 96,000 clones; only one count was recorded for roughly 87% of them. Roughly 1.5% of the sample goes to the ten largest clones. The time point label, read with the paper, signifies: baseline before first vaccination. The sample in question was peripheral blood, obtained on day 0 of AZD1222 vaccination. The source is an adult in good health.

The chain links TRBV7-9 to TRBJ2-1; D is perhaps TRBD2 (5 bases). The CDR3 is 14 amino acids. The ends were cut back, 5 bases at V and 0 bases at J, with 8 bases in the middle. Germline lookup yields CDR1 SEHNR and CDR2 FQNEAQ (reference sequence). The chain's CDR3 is CASSPEGSYNEQFF. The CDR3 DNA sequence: TGTGCCAGCAGCCCTGAGGGCTCCTACAATGAGCAGTTCTTC.

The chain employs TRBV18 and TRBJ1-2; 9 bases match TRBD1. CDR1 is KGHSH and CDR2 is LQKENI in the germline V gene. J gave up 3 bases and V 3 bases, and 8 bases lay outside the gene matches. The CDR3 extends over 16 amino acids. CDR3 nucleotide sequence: TGTGCCAGCTCACCCCTCCGGGACAGGGTAGACTATGGCTACACCTTC. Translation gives CASSPLRDRVDYGYTF.

The CDR3, as DNA: TGTGCCAGCGCCCCGGGCTATAATTCACCCCTCCACTTT. Its translation is CASAPGYNSPLHF. The rearrangement uses TRBV12-3 or TRBV12-4 and TRBJ1-6; unclear D gene. The CDR3 has 13 amino acids. Trimming took 8 bases from V and 3 from J, leaving 8 bases between them.

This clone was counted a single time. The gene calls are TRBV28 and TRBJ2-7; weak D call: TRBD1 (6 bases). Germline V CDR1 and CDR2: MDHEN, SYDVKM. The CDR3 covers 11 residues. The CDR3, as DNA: TGTGTCACAGGGAGCTCCTACGAGCAGTACTTC. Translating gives CVTGSSYEQYF. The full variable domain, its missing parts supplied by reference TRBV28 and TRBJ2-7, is DVKVTQSSRYLVKRTGEKVFLECVQDMDHENMFWYRQDPGLGLRLIYFSYDVKMKEKGDIPEGYSVSREKKERFSLILESASTNQTSMYLCVTGSSYEQYFGPGTRLTVT.

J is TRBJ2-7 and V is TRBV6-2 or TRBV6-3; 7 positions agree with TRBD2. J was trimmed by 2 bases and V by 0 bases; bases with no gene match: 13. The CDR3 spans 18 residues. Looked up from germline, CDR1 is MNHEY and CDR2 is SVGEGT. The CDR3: CASSYSLASGIPTYEQYF. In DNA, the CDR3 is TGTGCCAGCAGTTACTCGCTGGCTAGCGGCATCCCTACCTACGAGCAGTACTTC.

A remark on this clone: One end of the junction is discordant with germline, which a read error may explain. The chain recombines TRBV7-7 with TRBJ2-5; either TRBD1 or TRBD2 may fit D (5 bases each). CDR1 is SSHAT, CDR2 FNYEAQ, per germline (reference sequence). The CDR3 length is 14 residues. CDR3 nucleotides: TGTGCTAGCAGCCCGGGGACCGGGGCCCAGACCCAGTACTTC. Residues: CASSPGTGAQTQYF.